This T cell receptor (beta chain) originates from a study of OX40 agonist ivuxolimab in advanced cancers. Germline V CDR1 and CDR2: MDHEN, SYDVKM. With 6 bases removed from V and 2 bases from J, the gap between germline ends came to 14 bases. This CDR3 has 15 amino acids. The method was immunoSEQ multiplex PCR; TCRdb's version includes in-frame clones alone and lacks a portion of them. The sample shows tens of thousands of clones, around four fifths of them seen only once. Sequences were derived from CD4+ or CD8+ T cells sorted from blood, sampled in a trial of the OX40 agonist ivuxolimab. V usage is TRBV28 and J usage is TRBJ1-5; D uncertain. The sequence was obtained from an adult with an advanced solid tumor such as melanoma, head and neck, liver or kidney cancer. The CDR3 region has the DNA TGTGCCAGCAGCCCCCCCAACATGGGCAATCAGCCCCAGCATTTT. Its protein product is CASSPPNMGNQPQHF.